This TCR beta chain was recorded in a study of blood T cells in healthy people across ages. Whole-study findings and limits: More naive CD4+ cells and higher diversity were found in long-lived than in aged donors. Without sorted subsets, naive and antigen-experienced compartments could not be conclusively compared.

CDR3 length: 12 amino acids. V was cut by 5 bases and J by 9 bases, with 13 bases left in between. Comments on this clonotype: Its antigen is as yet unknown.

The authors ran a second PCR of 7 to 11 cycles using a sample-barcoded 5' primer and a J-beta primer mix. One entry per CDR3 protein results from TCRdb running MiXCR on the 5' RACE reads. Among hundreds of thousands of distinct CDR3 sequences listed, about 61% were seen once. This sequence originates from a man in his forties or fifties in good health. The genes are TRBV12-3 or TRBV12-4 and TRBJ1-1; weak D call: TRBD1 (5 bases). Sequencing was done on a sample of blood. DNA for the CDR3: TGTGCCAGCAGTCCTGTCAGACAGAAAGCTTTCTTT. Its protein product is CASSPVRQKAFF.